These T cell receptor beta chains were read from a single sample in a study of blood T cell repertoires in COVID-19. Clones were sequenced by immunoSEQ multiplex PCR, and TCRdb holds only the in-frame ones, with some missing. The data contain around 260,000 clones, about 81% of them singletons. Sequencing was carried out using PBMCs or T cells enriched from blood (not recorded which). Receptors were obtained from a man aged 25 to 40 with acute COVID-19. Both conserved end residues are part of each CDR3. The D gene is left open where the match is weak. A row's size may be missing; if present it is once, few, many or a size class.

NA	NA	14	TRBJ1-2	TRBV4-2	CASSEQDGGYGYTF	TGTGCCAGCAGTGAACAGGACGGCGGCTATGGCTACACCTTC
TRBD2	once	15	TRBJ2-2	TRBV28	CASTITSGNTGELFF	TGTGCCAGCACGATTACTAGCGGGAACACCGGGGAGCTGTTTTTT
TRBD2	few	15	TRBJ2-5	TRBV7-2	CASSKLATTQETQYF	TGTGCCAGCAGCAAACTAGCGACAACCCAAGAGACCCAGTACTTC
TRBD2	NA	15	TRBJ2-5	TRBV5-1	CASRTTSDIQETQYF	TGTGCCAGCAGAACTACTAGCGATATTCAAGAGACCCAGTACTTC
NA	NA	13	TRBJ2-5	TRBV7-8	CASSLLRGETQYF	TGTGCCAGCAGCTTATTAAGGGGGGAGACCCAGTACTTC
TRBD2	once	16	TRBJ2-3	TRBV7-9	CASIEGLAGVSDTQYF	TGTGCCAGCATCGAAGGACTAGCGGGAGTTTCAGATACGCAGTATTTT
TRBD1	NA	16	TRBJ1-3	TRBV2	CASSEVQGASGNTIYF	TGTGCCAGCAGTGAAGTACAGGGGGCTTCAGGAAACACCATATATTTT
TRBD1	NA	16	TRBJ1-2	TRBV2	CASETGTGISYYGYTF	TGTGCCAGCGAGACCGGGACAGGGATCTCTTACTATGGCTACACCTTC
TRBD2	once	15	TRBJ2-1	TRBV19	CASSKRTSESNEQFF	TGTGCCAGTAGTAAGAGGACTAGCGAAAGCAATGAGCAGTTCTTC
NA	NA	13	TRBJ1-5	TRBV27	CASSEGSNQPQHF	TGTGCCAGCAGTGAGGGTAGCAATCAGCCCCAGCATTTT
TRBD2	NA	13	TRBJ2-5	TRBV19	CAGTSGGAETQYF	TGTGCCGGAACTAGCGGGGGGGCAGAGACCCAGTACTTC
NA	NA	16	TRBJ1-4	TRBV28	CASSPPKGATNEKLFF	TGTGCCAGCAGTCCGCCCAAGGGGGCAACTAATGAAAAACTGTTTTTT
NA	once	14	TRBJ1-3	TRBV20-1	CSASRGVSGNTIYF	TGCAGTGCTAGTCGCGGAGTCTCTGGAAACACCATATATTTT
TRBD1	NA	14	TRBJ2-2	TRBV11-3	CASSPTGADGELFF	TGTGCCAGCAGCCCGACAGGGGCCGACGGGGAGCTGTTTTTT
NA	NA	12	TRBJ1-2	TRBV24-1	CATSDGGYGYTF	TGTGCCACCAGTGACGGGGGCTATGGCTACACCTTC
NA	NA	13	TRBJ2-2	TRBV27	CASSLRGTGELFF	TGTGCCAGCAGTCTAAGGGGGACCGGGGAGCTGTTTTTT
TRBD2	NA	13	TRBJ2-1	TRBV10-3	CAIGGVGWNEQFF	TGTGCCATCGGGGGGGTCGGGTGGAATGAGCAGTTCTTC
NA	NA	14	TRBJ1-3	TRBV3-1/TRBV3-2	CASSQGTFGNTIYF	TGTGCCAGCAGCCAAGGGACATTTGGAAACACCATATATTTT
NA	NA	15	TRBJ2-3	TRBV11-3	CASSSTTGSTDTQYF	TGTGCCAGCAGCTCGACTACAGGGAGCACAGATACGCAGTATTTT
TRBD1	NA	14	TRBJ1-2	TRBV3-1/TRBV3-2	CASSPVTGGRSYTF	TGTGCCAGCAGCCCTGTAACAGGGGGCCGGAGCTACACCTTC
NA	NA	13	TRBJ1-2	TRBV2	CASWFGEGNGYTF	TGTGCCAGCTGGTTCGGGGAGGGGAACGGCTACACCTTC
NA	once	13	TRBJ1-1	TRBV6-5	CASSNTMNTEAFF	TGTGCCAGCAGTAACACTATGAACACTGAAGCTTTCTTT
TRBD1	NA	15	TRBJ2-2	TRBV24-1	CATSDPGQGKGELFF	TGTGCCACCAGTGATCCGGGACAGGGCAAAGGGGAGCTGTTTTTT
NA	NA	16	TRBJ2-3	TRBV11-1	CASSSPVGSGTDTQYF	TGTGCCAGCAGCTCCCCGGTCGGTTCTGGCACAGATACGCAGTATTTT
NA	NA	14	TRBJ2-4	TRBV11-2	CASSLGDFKNIQYF	TGTGCCAGCAGCTTAGGGGACTTCAAAAACATTCAGTACTTC
NA	NA	15	TRBJ2-1	TRBV25-1	CASSGDRFSYNEQFF	TGTGCCAGCAGTGGAGACAGGTTCTCCTACAATGAGCAGTTCTTC
NA	NA	16	TRBJ1-3	TRBV27	CASTVWGGYSGNTIYF	TGTGCCAGCACCGTCTGGGGAGGCTACTCTGGAAACACCATATATTTT
NA	NA	14	TRBJ2-2	TRBV6-5	CASIPRTHTGELFF	TGTGCCAGCATCCCACGGACTCACACCGGGGAGCTGTTTTTT
NA	NA	15	TRBJ2-3	TRBV25-1	CASSTRVGGTDTQYF	TGTGCCAGCAGTACCCGGGTTGGAGGCACAGATACGCAGTATTTT
NA	NA	12	TRBJ1-2	TRBV29-1	CSVDSGVNGYTF	TGCAGCGTTGATTCCGGGGTAAATGGCTACACCTTC
NA	NA	12	TRBJ1-1	TRBV14	CASSQTLSEAFF	TGTGCCAGCAGCCAAACCCTATCCGAAGCTTTCTTT
TRBD1	NA	15	TRBJ1-5	TRBV6-1	CASREGQGESQPQHF	TGTGCCAGCAGGGAAGGACAGGGGGAGTCCCAGCCCCAGCATTTT
TRBD2	NA	14	TRBJ2-3	TRBV7-9	CASSLLREVHGQYF	TGTGCCAGCAGCTTACTCCGGGAGGTGCATGGGCAGTATTTT
NA	NA	14	TRBJ2-2	TRBV25-1	CASSELLYTGELFF	TGTGCCAGCAGTGAACTTCTCTACACCGGGGAGCTGTTTTTT
NA	NA	14	TRBJ2-5	TRBV7-2	CASSLSGSGETQYF	TGTGCCAGCAGCTTATCCGGGAGTGGGGAGACCCAGTACTTC
TRBD1	NA	14	TRBJ2-2	TRBV6-2/TRBV6-3	CASSPTGISGELFF	TGTGCCAGCAGCCCGACAGGGATCAGCGGGGAGCTGTTTTTT
NA	NA	14	TRBJ2-3	TRBV7-3	CASSFMGAPDTQYF	TGTGCCAGCAGCTTCATGGGGGCCCCAGATACGCAGTATTTT
TRBD2	NA	15	TRBJ2-3	TRBV7-9	CASSDLAGAADTQYF	TGTGCCAGCAGCGATTTAGCGGGAGCGGCAGATACGCAGTATTTT
NA	NA	14	TRBJ2-3	TRBV18	CASSRTRTEDTQYF	TGTGCCAGCTCAAGAACGAGGACTGAAGATACGCAGTATTTT
TRBD1	NA	15	TRBJ2-3	TRBV18	CASSPLQGWSDTQYF	TGTGCCAGCTCACCTCTACAGGGGTGGTCAGATACGCAGTATTTT
NA	NA	13	TRBJ2-3	TRBV2	CASSPWGPDTQYF	TGTGCCAGCAGCCCGTGGGGCCCCGATACGCAGTATTTT
TRBD1	once	15	TRBJ2-2	TRBV7-6	CASSLGQGAIGELFF	TGTGCCAGCAGCTTAGGGCAGGGGGCGATCGGGGAGCTGTTTTTT
NA	NA	13	TRBJ2-2	TRBV15	CATQQGNTGELFF	TGTGCCACTCAACAGGGCAACACCGGGGAGCTGTTTTTT
NA	NA	16	TRBJ2-1	TRBV6-4	CASSDEARGSYNEQFF	TGTGCCAGCAGTGACGAAGCCAGGGGCAGCTACAATGAGCAGTTCTTC
TRBD1	NA	16	TRBJ2-1	TRBV24-1	CATSVFTGTGSREQFF	TGTGCCACCAGTGTCTTCACCGGGACAGGCTCGAGGGAGCAGTTCTTC
NA	NA	13	TRBJ1-1	TRBV5-1	CASSLTRQDAAFF	TGTGCCAGCAGCTTGACTAGACAGGACGCAGCTTTCTTT
TRBD1	once	15	TRBJ1-1	TRBV6-4	CASSDSQGAMGEAFF	TGTGCCAGCAGTGACTCTCAGGGGGCGATGGGTGAAGCTTTCTTT
TRBD1	NA	14	TRBJ1-5	TRBV6-5	CASRRDSGGQPQHF	TGTGCCAGCAGACGGGACAGTGGAGGTCAGCCCCAGCATTTT
NA	NA	12	TRBJ1-1	TRBV24-1	CATRGLSTEAFF	TGTGCCACACGGGGGTTGAGCACTGAAGCTTTCTTT
NA	once	16	TRBJ2-1	TRBV4-2	CASSQVALETYNEQFF	TGTGCCAGCAGCCAAGTTGCCCTAGAAACCTACAATGAGCAGTTCTTC
TRBD1	NA	16	TRBJ1-2	TRBV7-9	CASSLAQGQGRDGYTF	TGTGCCAGCAGCTTAGCGCAGGGACAGGGTAGAGACGGCTACACCTTC
NA	NA	15	TRBJ2-3	TRBV28	CASSYSAGGTDTQYF	TGTGCCAGCAGTTACTCCGCAGGGGGCACAGATACGCAGTATTTT
NA	NA	15	TRBJ1-5	TRBV4-1	CASSQFGTGNQPQHF	TGCGCCAGCAGCCAATTTGGCACAGGTAATCAGCCCCAGCATTTT
TRBD2	NA	19	TRBJ2-1	TRBV9	CASSVSLAGRGGSYNEQFF	TGTGCCAGCAGCGTATCACTAGCGGGTCGGGGGGGCTCCTACAATGAGCAGTTCTTC
NA	NA	15	TRBJ1-1	TRBV7-2	CASSLGGLWGTEAFF	TGTGCCAGCAGCTTAGGCGGACTCTGGGGCACTGAAGCTTTCTTT
TRBD2	NA	15	TRBJ2-5	TRBV3-1/TRBV3-2	CASSLAGGLGETQYF	TGTGCCAGCAGTCTAGCGGGGGGCCTAGGAGAGACCCAGTACTTC
NA	NA	14	TRBJ2-5	TRBV5-4	CASSLSGGRETQYF	TGTGCCAGCAGCTTGTCTGGAGGGCGAGAGACCCAGTACTTC
TRBD1	NA	14	TRBJ2-5	TRBV18	CASSSPGGQETQYF	TGTGCCAGCTCAAGCCCAGGGGGCCAAGAGACCCAGTACTTC
TRBD2	NA	16	TRBJ2-2	TRBV9	CASSVAAGVNTGELFF	TGTGCCAGCAGCGTAGCAGCGGGGGTGAACACCGGGGAGCTGTTTTTT
NA	NA	12	TRBJ1-1	TRBV12-3/TRBV12-4	CASSSRWSGAFF	TGTGCCAGCAGTTCCCGGTGGAGCGGAGCTTTCTTT